Shown below are 10 T cell receptor beta chains from a single sample sequenced in a study of neurological immune-mediated disorders. MiXCR was run by TCRdb on the 5' RACE reads, yielding one entry per CDR3 protein. The data contain around 66,000 distinct CDR3 sequences, about 5% of them singletons. The sequenced sample was PBMCs. Receptors originate from a woman aged 70-85 years with multiple sclerosis.

This clonotype appeared many times. The J gene is TRBJ2-1, the V gene TRBV4-2; the match to TRBD2 covers 9 bases. CDR1 and CDR2 from the germline V gene are LGHNA and YNFKEQ. Trimming took 0 bases from V and 6 from J; bases not matched to a gene: 12. CDR3 length equals 18 residues. The CDR3 spells CASSQDSAVLAGRNEQFF. The CDR3 DNA reads TGTGCCAGCAGCCAAGATTCAGCGGTACTAGCGGGTCGCAATGAGCAGTTCTTC.

This clonotype has ten or more counts. This chain links TRBV29-1 with TRBJ1-1; a weak D match, TRBD1 (5 bases). V was pared by 4 bases and J by 1 base, with 10 bases between. Germline CDR1 SQVTM, CDR2 ANQGSEA. The CDR3 consists of 13 residues. CDR3 in amino acids: CSVVWGPNTEAFF. For the CDR3, the DNA is TGCAGCGTTGTCTGGGGACCGAACACTGAAGCTTTCTTT.

This clonotype was found many times. The chain is built from TRBV20-1 and TRBJ2-1, with 11 bases matching TRBD2. The germline V gene encodes CDR1 DFQATT and CDR2 SNEGSKA (reference sequence). The CDR3 loop spans 15 amino acids. The J segment lost 9 bases and the V segment lost 2 bases, leaving 9 bases of the junction unmatched. The CDR3 protein is CSARNSGRASREQFF. CDR3 DNA sequence: TGCAGTGCTAGAAATAGCGGGAGGGCCAGTCGTGAGCAGTTCTTC.

This clonotype occurred many times. This chain links TRBV20-1 with TRBJ2-7; D is possibly TRBD2 (5 bases). V was trimmed by 2 bases and J by 7 bases, leaving 18 bases between them. This CDR3 has 14 residues. Germline lookup yields CDR1 DFQATT and CDR2 SNEGSKA (reference sequence). CDR3 residues: CSARQRTRAGEQYF. CDR3 in DNA: TGCAGTGCTAGACAGCGGACCAGAGCTGGGGAGCAGTACTTC.

This clonotype appeared many times. The CDR3 nucleotides read TGCAGTGCTAGGGGAGCTAGCGCTCAAGAGACCCAGTACTTC. Amino acid sequence: CSARGASAQETQYF. The rearrangement uses TRBV20-1 and TRBJ2-5, with D possibly matching TRBD2 (6 bases). Trimming took 3 bases from V and 2 from J, leaving 13 bases between them. Germline CDR1 and CDR2: DFQATT and SNEGSKA (reference sequence). The CDR3 runs to 14 residues.

This clonotype was seen at least ten times. The chain couples TRBV7-2 to TRBJ2-7; 11 bases are shared with TRBD2. This CDR3 region has 15 residues. CDR1 and CDR2 (germline): SGHTA, FQGNSA. Losses at the gene ends were 5 bases for V and 4 bases for J; bases not matched to a gene: 7. The CDR3 DNA reads TGTGCCAGCAGCCCGTACCTAGCGGGAGGATACGAGCAGTACTTC. This sequence encodes CASSPYLAGGYEQYF. The variable domain in full, with the rest retrieved from reference TRBV7-2 and TRBJ2-7, is GAGVSQSPSNKVTEKGKDVELRCDPISGHTALYWYRQSLGQGLEFLIYFQGNSAPDKSGLPSDRFSAERTGGSVSTLTIQRTQQEDSAVYLCASSPYLAGGYEQYFGPGTRLTVT.

This clonotype has a count of ten or more. This chain connects TRBV20-1 to TRBJ2-1; no clear D. Between the trimmed V and J ends, which lost 4 bases and 2 bases, there was a span of 12 bases. CDR1 DFQATT and CDR2 SNEGSKA come from the germline V gene (reference sequence). This CDR3 has 14 amino acids. The CDR3 region is CSATSPPAYNEQFF. As DNA, the CDR3 is TGCAGTGCTACCTCCCCACCCGCCTACAATGAGCAGTTCTTC.

This clonotype was seen more than once but under ten times. The chain has TRBV3-2 and TRBJ1-5; the table's D call, TRBD1, was not checked against the DNA. TRBV3-2 is noted as a pseudogene. This CDR3 has 17 amino acids. The CDR3 loop is CASSHTTLGGVNQPQHF. Here the CDR3 DNA reads TGTGCCAGCAGCCATACAACCTTAGGGGGGGTCAATCAGCCCCAGCATTTT.

This clonotype was picked up many times. The CDR3 coding sequence is TGTGCCAGCAGCTCGGGACAGGTAATGAACACTGAAGCTTTCTTT. Translated: CASSSGQVMNTEAFF. The rearrangement uses TRBV7-9 and TRBJ1-1, with 8 bases fitting TRBD1. J gave up 0 bases and V 4 bases, and 4 bases lay outside the gene matches. Germline CDR1 is SEHNR and CDR2 is FQNEAQ (reference sequence). The CDR3 spans 15 residues.

In its sample, this clonotype was seen many times. The chain couples TRBV20-1 to TRBJ2-1; the match to TRBD2 covers 9 bases. J was trimmed by 2 bases and V by 5 bases; bases with no gene match: 7. The V gene's germline CDR1 is DFQATT and CDR2 SNEGSKA (reference sequence). CDR3 length: 15 amino acids. CDR3 nucleotide sequence: TGCAGTGCTTCCCTGCCTAGCGGGGCCTACAATGAGCAGTTCTTC. As protein: CSASLPSGAYNEQFF.